The sequence of this T cell receptor (beta chain) was determined in a study of T cell responses to AZD1222 COVID-19 vaccine. Data came from immunoSEQ multiplex PCR; TCRdb stores just in-frame clones and leaves some out. The sample contains some 160,000 clones, roughly 90% of which appear only once. The TCR was taken from an adult in good health. Material: peripheral blood, obtained on day 0 of AZD1222 vaccination.

DNA for the CDR3: TGTGCCAGCAGCGTAGACGTCAGGGCGGGAGAAAAACTGTTTTTT. This codes for CASSVDVRAGEKLFF. The V call is TRBV9, the J call TRBJ1-4; perhaps TRBD1 as D (5 bases). Germline V gene sequence: CDR1 SGDLS, CDR2 YYNGEE. The V end was cut by 0 bases, the J end by 8 bases, with 14 bases between. CDR3 length: 15 amino acids.